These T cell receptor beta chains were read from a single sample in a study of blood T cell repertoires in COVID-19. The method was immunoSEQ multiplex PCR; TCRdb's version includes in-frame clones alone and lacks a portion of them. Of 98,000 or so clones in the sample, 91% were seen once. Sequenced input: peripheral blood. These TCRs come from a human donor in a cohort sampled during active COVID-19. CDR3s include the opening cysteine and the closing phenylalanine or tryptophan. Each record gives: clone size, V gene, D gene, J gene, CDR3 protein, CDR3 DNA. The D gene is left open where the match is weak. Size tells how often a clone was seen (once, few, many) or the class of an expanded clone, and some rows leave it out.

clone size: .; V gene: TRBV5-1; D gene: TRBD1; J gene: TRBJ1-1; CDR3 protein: CASSPGQTNTEAFF; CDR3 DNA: TGCGCCAGCAGCCCGGGACAGACGAACACTGAAGCTTTCTTT
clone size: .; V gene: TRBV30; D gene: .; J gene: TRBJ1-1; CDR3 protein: CAWSVGGAYTEAFF; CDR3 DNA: TGTGCCTGGAGTGTAGGGGGGGCGTACACTGAAGCTTTCTTT
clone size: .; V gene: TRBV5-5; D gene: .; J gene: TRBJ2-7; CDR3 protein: CASSLYLAVAEQYF; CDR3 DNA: TGTGCCAGCAGCCTCTACCTGGCGGTAGCCGAGCAGTACTTC
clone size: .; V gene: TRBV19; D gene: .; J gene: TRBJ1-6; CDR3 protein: CASAGQINSPLHF; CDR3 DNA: TGTGCCAGCGCCGGACAGATTAATTCACCCCTCCACTTT
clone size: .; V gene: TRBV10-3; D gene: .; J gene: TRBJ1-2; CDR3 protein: CAISEAGASGYGYTF; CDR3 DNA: TGTGCCATCAGTGAGGCGGGGGCGTCGGGATATGGCTACACCTTC
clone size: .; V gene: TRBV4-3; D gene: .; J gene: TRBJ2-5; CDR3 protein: CASSQDRGETQYF; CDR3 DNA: TGCGCCAGCAGCCAAGATCGGGGGGAGACCCAGTACTTC
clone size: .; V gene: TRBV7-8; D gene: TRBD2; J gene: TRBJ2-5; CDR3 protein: CASTPQASGGQETQYF; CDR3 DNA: TGTGCCAGCACCCCCCAGGCCAGCGGGGGCCAAGAGACCCAGTACTTC
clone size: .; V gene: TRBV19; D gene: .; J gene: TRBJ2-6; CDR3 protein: CASSMEEAGANVLTF; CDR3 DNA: TGTGCCAGTAGTATGGAGGAGGCTGGGGCCAACGTCCTGACTTTC
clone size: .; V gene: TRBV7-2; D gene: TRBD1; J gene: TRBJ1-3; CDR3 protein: CASSSRTGRNTIYF; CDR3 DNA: TGTGCCAGCAGCTCTCGGACAGGGAGAAACACCATATATTTT
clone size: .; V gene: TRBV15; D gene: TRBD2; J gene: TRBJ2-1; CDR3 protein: CATSRDREGLAENNEQFF; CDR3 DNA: TGTGCCACCAGCAGAGATAGGGAGGGACTAGCGGAAAATAATGAGCAGTTCTTC
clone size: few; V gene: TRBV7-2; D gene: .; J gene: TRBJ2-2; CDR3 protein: CASSQITAGTRGPGELFF; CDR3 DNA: TGTGCCAGCAGCCAGATCACCGCCGGGACTAGGGGGCCCGGGGAGCTGTTTTTT
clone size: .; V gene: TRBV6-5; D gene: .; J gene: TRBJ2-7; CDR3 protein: CASSYSSVGEQYF; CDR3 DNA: TGTGCCAGCAGTTACTCTAGCGTTGGCGAGCAGTACTTC
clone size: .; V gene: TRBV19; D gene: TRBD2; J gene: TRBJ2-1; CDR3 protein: CASSIGGAYNEQFF; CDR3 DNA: TGTGCCAGTAGTATCGGGGGGGCCTACAATGAGCAGTTCTTC
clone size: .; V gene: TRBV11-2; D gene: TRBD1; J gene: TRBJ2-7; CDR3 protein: CASSPSTGRGLYEQYF; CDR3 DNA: TGTGCCAGCAGCCCATCTACGGGCAGGGGGCTGTACGAGCAGTACTTC
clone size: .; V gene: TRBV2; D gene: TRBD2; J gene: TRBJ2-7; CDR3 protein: CASAGAGSPSYEQYF; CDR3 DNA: TGTGCCAGCGCCGGAGCGGGGAGCCCCTCCTACGAGCAGTACTTC
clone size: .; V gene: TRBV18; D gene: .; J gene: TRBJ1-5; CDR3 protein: CASSPLGQKNQPQHF; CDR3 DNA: TGTGCCAGCTCACCACTCGGACAGAAGAATCAGCCCCAGCATTTT
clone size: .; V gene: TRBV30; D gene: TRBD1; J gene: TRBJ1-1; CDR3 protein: CAWSLGDGEADRGWNTEAFF; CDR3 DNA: TGTGCCTGGAGTTTAGGGGACGGCGAGGCGGACAGGGGTTGGAACACTGAAGCTTTCTTT
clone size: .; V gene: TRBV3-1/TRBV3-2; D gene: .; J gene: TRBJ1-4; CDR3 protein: CASSQTPGELFF; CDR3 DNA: TGTGCCAGCAGCCAAACGCCAGGGGAACTGTTTTTT
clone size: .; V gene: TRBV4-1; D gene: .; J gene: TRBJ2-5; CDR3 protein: CASSQGPGQGETQYF; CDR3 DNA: TGCGCCAGCAGCCAAGGCCCGGGACAAGGAGAGACCCAGTACTTC
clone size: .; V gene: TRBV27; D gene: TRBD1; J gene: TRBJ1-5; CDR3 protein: CASRTGGQPQHF; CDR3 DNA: TGTGCCAGCAGGACAGGGGGACAGCCCCAGCATTTT
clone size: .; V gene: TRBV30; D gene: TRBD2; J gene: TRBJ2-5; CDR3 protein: CAWSSGRVSGETQYF; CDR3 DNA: TGTGCCTGGAGTAGCGGGAGGGTGTCTGGAGAGACCCAGTACTTC
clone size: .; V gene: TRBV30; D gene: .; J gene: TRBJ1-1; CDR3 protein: CAWSVSGVGEAFF; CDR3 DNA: TGTGCCTGGAGTGTTTCAGGGGTTGGTGAAGCTTTCTTT
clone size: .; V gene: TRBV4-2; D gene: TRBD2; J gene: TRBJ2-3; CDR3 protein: CASSRSTSGSTDTQYF; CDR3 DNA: TGTGCCAGCAGCCGTTCCACTAGCGGGAGCACAGATACGCAGTATTTT